What follows are 27 T cell receptor beta chains derived from one specimen sequenced in a study of beta chain features in type 1 diabetes. Whole-study results and caveats: Across all four CD4+ subsets, people with type 1 diabetes showed modestly shorter TCRB CDR3s.

What these receptors recognize is not known. Every bit of the isolated RNA underwent reverse transcription, so sequencing read expressed TCRB transcripts. Repertoires were generated with immunoSEQ multiplex PCR, while TCRdb's copy carries only in-frame clones and drops some. The profile shows 680,000 or so clones, 10% to 15% of them singletons. Sequencing was carried out using naive CD4+ T cells from blood. These receptor sequences come from a man between 18 and 35 years old with type 1 diabetes.

The rearrangement links TRBV10-3 to TRBJ2-3; weak D call: TRBD1 (5 bases). The CDR3 is 12 amino acids. Germline-derived CDR1 and CDR2 are ENHRY and SYGVKD. V dropped 4 bases and J dropped 8 bases, with 10 bases sitting between them. The CDR3 loop is CAISALGRTQYF. CDR3 DNA sequence: TGTGCCATCAGTGCGCTGGGGCGTACGCAGTATTTT.

This clone has more than one count but fewer than ten. The genes are TRBV30 and TRBJ1-1; 7 positions agree with TRBD1. The trim removed 7 bases at V and 5 bases at J, leaving 10 bases unmatched. The germline V gene encodes CDR1 GTSNPN and CDR2 SVGIG (reference sequence). CDR3 length equals 13 residues. CDR3 bases: TGTGCCTCGGGGCAACAGGGGTGGACTGAAGCTTTCTTT. Amino acid sequence: CASGQQGWTEAFF.

The J gene is TRBJ1-1, the V gene TRBV6-1; D call uncertain. V was trimmed by 10 bases and J by 0 bases, leaving 15 bases between them. The germline V gene encodes CDR1 MNHNS and CDR2 SASEGT. The CDR3 loop spans 14 amino acids. DNA of the CDR3: TGTGCCACAAAGTTGGGCGAGATGAACACTGAAGCTTTCTTT. It encodes CATKLGEMNTEAFF.

The V and J genes are TRBV6-1 and TRBJ1-1; D not certain. V was clipped by 5 bases and J by 5 bases, with 15 bases between them. Germline-derived CDR1 and CDR2 are MNHNS and SASEGT. This CDR3 is 14 amino acids long. The CDR3 region is CASSRVLDVTEAFF. The CDR3 DNA reads TGTGCCAGCAGTCGCGTATTGGACGTGACTGAAGCTTTCTTT.

This clone has just a few counts. The chain couples TRBV9 to TRBJ1-3; D is undetermined. V shed 3 bases and J shed 6 bases, with 10 bases lying between them. Germline V gene lookup returns CDR1 SGDLS and CDR2 YYNGEE. There are 13 residues in the CDR3. As DNA, the CDR3 is TGTGCCAGCAGCGCCTTAGAACAAAACACCATATATTTT. Protein product: CASSALEQNTIYF.

The chain carries TRBV29-1 and TRBJ2-2, with TRBD1 matching 7 bases. The CDR3 is 14 amino acids. Germline values: CDR1 SQVTM, CDR2 ANQGSEA. Trimming took 5 bases from V and 6 from J; bases not matched to a gene: 9. The CDR3 is CSVFTRGTAGELFF. The CDR3 DNA follows: TGCAGCGTTTTTACGAGGGGGACAGCCGGGGAGCTGTTTTTT.

This clone has just a few counts. Other DNA sequences in this sample translate to the same CDR3. The chain combines TRBV29-1 with TRBJ1-5, with TRBD1 matching 9 bases. The length of the CDR3 is 13 residues. V gave up 6 bases and J gave up 6 bases; unmatched junction bases: 6. Germline V lookup: CDR1 SQVTM, CDR2 ANQGSEA. CDR3 sequence: CSVLQGAGQPQHF. CDR3 coding DNA: TGCAGCGTCCTACAGGGGGCTGGTCAGCCCCAGCATTTT.

This chain links TRBV6-6 with TRBJ1-4, with no clear D. Looked up from germline, CDR1 is MNHNY and CDR2 is SVGAGI (reference sequence). The V end lost 5 bases, the J end lost 7 bases, and 5 bases lay between the germline ends. This CDR3 spans 11 amino acids. The CDR3 is CASSGSEKLFF. DNA for the CDR3: TGTGCCAGCAGTGGGAGTGAAAAACTGTTTTTT.

This chain links TRBV6-4 with TRBJ2-1; unclear D gene. CDR3 length: 15 amino acids. Germline values: CDR1 MRHNA, CDR2 SNTAGT. V shed 5 bases and J shed 5 bases, with 16 bases lying between them. The CDR3 coding sequence is TGTGCCAGCAGTAGGACGAGCCGACAAGACAATGAGCAGTTCTTC. Protein: CASSRTSRQDNEQFF.

This sequence joins TRBV30 and TRBJ1-2; 10 bases are a match to TRBD1. Germline assignment: CDR1 GTSNPN and CDR2 SVGIG (reference sequence). V was pared by 1 base and J by 7 bases, with 6 bases of the junction left unmatched. The CDR3 covers 14 residues. CDR3 region: CAWSGGQGIGGYTF. CDR3 coding DNA: TGTGCCTGGAGTGGGGGACAGGGGATCGGTGGCTACACCTTC.

This clone occurred a few times. The chain couples TRBV6-1 to TRBJ2-5; possibly TRBD1 for D (6 bases). There are 14 residues in the CDR3. The germline CDR1 and CDR2 sequences are MNHNS and SASEGT. V was pared by 2 bases and J by 5 bases, with 12 bases between. Here the CDR3 reads CASSEPGARETQYF. DNA for the CDR3: TGTGCCAGCAGTGAACCAGGGGCGAGGGAGACCCAGTACTTC.

Details on this clone: The identical CDR3 is also encoded by other nucleotide sequences in the sample. This rearrangement joins TRBV27 to TRBJ1-1; D is uncertain. The CDR3 extends over 14 amino acids. V was trimmed by 2 bases and J by 1 base, leaving 8 bases between them. Germline CDR1 reads MNHEY; CDR2 reads SMNVEV (reference sequence). For the CDR3, the DNA is TGTGCCAGCAGTTTACGGCCAGGGAACACTGAAGCTTTCTTT. It codes for CASSLRPGNTEAFF.

This chain links TRBV2 with TRBJ2-4; possibly TRBD1 or TRBD2 for D (5 bases each). From germline, CDR1 is SNHLY and CDR2 FYNNEI. Trimming removed 1 base from V and 6 bases from J, with 7 bases in between. CDR3 length: 13 residues. The CDR3, as DNA: TGTGCCAGCAGTGAAGGGGGGATAAACATTCAGTACTTC. This codes for CASSEGGINIQYF.

This rearrangement joins TRBV10-3 to TRBJ2-3; D possibly uses TRBD1 or TRBD2 (5 bases each). The germline CDR1 and CDR2 sequences are ENHRY and SYGVKD. The CDR3 contains 13 residues. Between the trimmed V and J ends, which lost 3 bases and 3 bases, there was a span of 7 bases. The CDR3 DNA sequence: TGTGCCATCAGTGAAGAGGGGACAGATACGCAGTATTTT. It yields the protein CAISEEGTDTQYF.

The genes are TRBV18 and TRBJ2-5; possible D gene TRBD1, 5 bases. The CDR3 covers 14 residues. Germline values: CDR1 KGHSH, CDR2 LQKENI. V gave up 0 bases and J gave up 7 bases, with 12 bases separating them. The CDR3 loop is CASSPPDSTGTQYF. CDR3 sequence (DNA): TGTGCCAGCTCACCACCCGACAGCACTGGGACCCAGTACTTC.

This clone appeared a few times. This rearrangement joins TRBV9 to TRBJ1-1, with D possibly TRBD1 on 6 matching bases. With 6 bases removed from V and 1 base from J, the gap between germline ends came to 13 bases. The CDR3 extends over 14 amino acids. Per the germline V gene, CDR1 is SGDLS and CDR2 is YYNGEE. DNA of the CDR3: TGTGCCAGCAACAAACAGGGTTCGAACACTGAAGCTTTCTTT. This translates into CASNKQGSNTEAFF.

The chain has TRBV25-1 and TRBJ2-2, with D possibly being TRBD2 (6 bases). This CDR3 region has 14 residues. With 4 bases removed from V and 3 bases from J, the gap between germline ends came to 9 bases. From germline, CDR1 is MGHDK and CDR2 SYGVNS. The CDR3 DNA is TGTGCCAGCAGTGGCGGGATATACACCGGGGAGCTGTTTTTT. It translates to CASSGGIYTGELFF.

This clone turned up a few times. V gene TRBV25-1 combines with J gene TRBJ2-7, with 10 bases identical to TRBD1. Losses at the gene ends were 4 bases for V and 4 bases for J; bases not matched to a gene: 13. Germline V lookup: CDR1 MGHDK, CDR2 SYGVNS. This CDR3 has 17 residues. In DNA form, the CDR3 reads TGTGCCAGCAGTGCACCTCCTGGGGACAGGGGTAATTACGAGCAGTACTTC. Its protein product is CASSAPPGDRGNYEQYF.

V usage is TRBV28 and J usage is TRBJ2-7, with D possibly matching TRBD1 (5 bases). Trimming removed 3 bases from V and 2 bases from J, with 14 bases in between. This CDR3 has 15 residues. Germline V gene data show CDR1 as MDHEN and CDR2 as SYDVKM. CDR3 nucleotide sequence: TGTGCCAGCAGTTTTTTGGAAGGGGCGGCCTACGAGCAGTACTTC. This sequence encodes CASSFLEGAAYEQYF.

This chain connects TRBV30 to TRBJ1-1, with TRBD1 matching over 7 bases. V shed 5 bases, J shed 3 bases, and the junction held 6 bases outside the gene matches. Germline V lookup: CDR1 GTSNPN, CDR2 SVGIG (reference sequence). The CDR3 runs to 13 residues. The CDR3 here is CAWCRGLDTEAFF. The CDR3 DNA reads as TGTGCCTGGTGCAGGGGGTTGGACACTGAAGCTTTCTTT.

This clone appeared a few times. The V call is TRBV25-1, the J call TRBJ2-3, with 9 positions matching TRBD1. The CDR3 has 15 residues. With V trimmed by 6 bases and J by 0 bases, 4 bases remained unmatched. Germline CDR1 reads MGHDK; CDR2 reads SYGVNS. CDR3 DNA: TGTGCCAGCAGCCCCGGGACAGGGAGCACAGATACGCAGTATTTT. It codes for CASSPGTGSTDTQYF. The full variable domain, in which reference TRBV25-1 and TRBJ2-3 provide the parts outside the CDR3, is EADIYQTPRYLVIGTGKKITLECSQTMGHDKMYWYQQDPGMELHLIHYSYGVNSTEKGDLSSESTVSRIRTEHFPLTLESARPSHTSQYLCASSPGTGSTDTQYFGPGTRLTVL.

On this clone: Distinct nucleotide sequences in the sample also encode this CDR3. V usage is TRBV5-1 and J usage is TRBJ2-5; maybe TRBD1 (5 bases). Trimming shortened V by 4 bases and J by 1 base, and 8 bases separated the two germline ends. This CDR3 spans 13 amino acids. The germline gives CDR1 SGHRS, CDR2 YFSETQ. The CDR3 bases are TGCGCCAGCAGCGTTGACAGCCAAGAGACCCAGTACTTC. Amino acid sequence: CASSVDSQETQYF.

The rearrangement links TRBV7-9 to TRBJ2-7, with 10 nucleotides matching TRBD1. Germline trimming cut 5 bases from V and 6 bases from J; bases unmatched to any gene: 1. Germline V gene sequence: CDR1 SEHNR, CDR2 FQNEAQ (reference sequence). The CDR3 loop spans 12 amino acids. The CDR3 loop reads CASSRTGGEQYF. CDR3 coding DNA: TGTGCCAGCAGCCGGACAGGGGGCGAGCAGTACTTC.

The chain uses TRBV4-2 and TRBJ1-5, with D maybe TRBD1 (5 bases). CDR3 length: 14 amino acids. CDR1 and CDR2 from the germline V gene are LGHNA and YNFKEQ. V lost 3 bases and J lost 6, with 12 bases in between. CDR3 nucleotides: TGTGCCAGCAGCCATGGTCAGGGCGGTCAGCCCCAGCATTTT. Translation: CASSHGQGGQPQHF.

This clone was observed a handful of times. CDR3 in DNA: TGTGCCAGCAGCCGACAGGCCGGGGACAATACGCAGTATTTT. Encoded protein: CASSRQAGDNTQYF. This sequence joins TRBV9 and TRBJ2-3; a weak D match, TRBD1 (6 bases). V gave up 4 bases and J gave up 7 bases, with 16 bases separating them. Germline V CDR1 and CDR2: SGDLS, YYNGEE. The CDR3 loop spans 14 amino acids.

This clone has a handful of counts. The V call is TRBV29-1, the J call TRBJ2-5; TRBD1 is a possible D gene (6 bases). CDR1 SQVTM and CDR2 ANQGSEA come from the germline V gene. V lost 4 bases and J lost 5, with 17 bases in between. This CDR3 contains 14 residues. CDR3 nucleotides: TGCAGCGTTGTTTACAGGGCCGTACGGGAGACCCAGTACTTC. Protein: CSVVYRAVRETQYF.

The chain employs TRBV6-5 and TRBJ2-5; 8 bases line up with TRBD1. V was clipped by 2 bases and J by 5 bases; unmatched bases: 10. The CDR3 contains 16 residues. Germline V lookup: CDR1 MNHEY, CDR2 SVGAGI. In nucleotides, the CDR3 is TGTGCCAGCAGTTACCTCGTGGCAGGGGGCGAGGAGACCCAGTACTTC. This gives the protein CASSYLVAGGEETQYF.